The source of this T cell receptor beta chain is a study of cytomegalovirus exposure and HLA in healthy donors. The PCR used 60 Vbeta and 13 Jbeta primers. Using immunoSEQ multiplex PCR, the repertoire was profiled, and TCRdb retains in-frame clones only, with some absent. The data hold over 150,000 clones, with roughly 65% observed a single time. Germline CDR1 reads SEHNR; CDR2 reads FQNEAQ (reference sequence). CDR3 length equals 14 residues. Trimming took 6 bases from V and 2 from J; bases not matched to a gene: 4. A remark on this clone: The antigen is unknown.

Study-wide points: In an earlier analysis, productive rearrangement rates for most beta V segments clustered near 87% or 30%.

This TCR came from a woman under 30 in good health and CMV-seropositive. V is TRBV7-9 and J is TRBJ2-5; 9 bases are a match to TRBD2. The sequencing input was PBMCs. CDR3 residues: CASSRLAAQETQYF. In DNA, the CDR3 is TGTGCCAGCAGTCGACTAGCGGCACAAGAGACCCAGTACTTC.